This T cell receptor beta chain stems from a study of shared T cell receptors in the human thymus. The method was immunoSEQ multiplex PCR; TCRdb's version includes in-frame clones alone and lacks a portion of them. The table lists around 340,000 clones, over 90% of them singletons, with approximately 0.02% in the top ten. CDR3 length: 14 amino acids. The germline V gene has CDR1 SGHNT and CDR2 YYREEE (reference sequence). V was cut by 4 bases and J by 3 bases, with 14 bases left in between. The chain joins TRBV5-4 to TRBJ2-7, with a possible D match to TRBD2 (6 bases). The sample comprised thymocytes. The receptor was isolated from a human donor. CDR3 protein: CASSPGTHFYEQYF. The DNA for the CDR3 is TGTGCCAGCAGCCCCGGGACTCACTTCTACGAGCAGTACTTC. Full variable domain (rest looked up from reference TRBV5-4 and TRBJ2-7): ETGVTQSPTHLIKTRGQQVTLRCSSQSGHNTVSWYQQALGQGPQFIFQYYREEENGRGNFPPRFSGLQFPNYSSELNVNALELDDSALYLCASSPGTHFYEQYFGPGTRLTVT.